A few counts support the clone carrying this TCR beta chain. This specimen comes from a study of shared clonotypes between healthy human individuals. Per the germline V gene, CDR1 is MNHEY and CDR2 is SMNVEV (reference sequence). This CDR3 has 14 residues. The germline V and J ends were trimmed by 2 bases and 7 bases, with 11 bases remaining between them. The authors ran the assay at deep level. Several immunoSEQ plates received, in even portions, the genomic DNA of each subset. Per the study methods: With immunoSEQ giving junction-only sequences and no quality scores, filtering differed. The table came from immunoSEQ multiplex PCR; TCRdb's copy has only in-frame clones and leaves some out. V and J calls and clone size come straight from that table; D and trimming were deduced from the DNA. The sample has about 2.3 million clones; less than 95% are singletons.

This sequence joins TRBV27 and TRBJ1-4, with D possibly TRBD1 on 5 matching bases. The material sequenced was naive CD4+ T cells from PBMCs. Subset given: CD45RA+ positively selected. This sequence was found in a man aged 18 to 29 in good health. Some clones in this sample may be carry-over from other donors' samples. CDR3: CASSLDSGGEKLFF. DNA of the CDR3: TGTGCCAGCAGTTTAGACAGCGGCGGTGAAAAACTGTTTTTT. Looking up the rest from reference TRBV27 and TRBJ1-4 gives the full variable domain: EAQVTQNPRYLITVTGKKLTVTCSQNMNHEYMSWYRQDPGLGLRQIYYSMNVEVTDKGDVPEGYKVSRKEKRNFPLILESPSPNQTSLYFCASSLDSGGEKLFFGSGTQLSVL.